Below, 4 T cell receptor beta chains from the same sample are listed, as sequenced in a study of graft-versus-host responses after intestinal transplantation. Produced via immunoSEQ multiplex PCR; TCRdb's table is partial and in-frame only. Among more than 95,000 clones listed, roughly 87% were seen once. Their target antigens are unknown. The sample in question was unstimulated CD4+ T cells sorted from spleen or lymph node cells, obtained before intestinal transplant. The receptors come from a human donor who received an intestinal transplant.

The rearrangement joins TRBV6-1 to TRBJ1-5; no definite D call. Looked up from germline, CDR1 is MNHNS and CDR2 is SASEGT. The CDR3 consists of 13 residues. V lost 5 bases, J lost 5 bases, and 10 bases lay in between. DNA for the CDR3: TGTGCCAGCAGTACCAATGGGGATCAGCCCCAGCATTTT. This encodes CASSTNGDQPQHF.

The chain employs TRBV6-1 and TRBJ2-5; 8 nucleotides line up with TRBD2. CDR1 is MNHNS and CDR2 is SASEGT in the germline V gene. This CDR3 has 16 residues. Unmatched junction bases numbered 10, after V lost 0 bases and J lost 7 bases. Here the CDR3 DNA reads TGTGCCAGCAGTGAAGCTGCGGGAGGATTTGGGGGGACCCAGTACTTC. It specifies CASSEAAGGFGGTQYF.

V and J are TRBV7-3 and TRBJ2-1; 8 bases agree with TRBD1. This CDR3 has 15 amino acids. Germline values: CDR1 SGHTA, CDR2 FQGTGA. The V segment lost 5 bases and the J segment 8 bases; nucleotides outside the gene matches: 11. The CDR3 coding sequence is TGTGCCAGCAGCCGAAGACAGGGGACCTGGGATGAGCAGTTCTTC. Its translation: CASSRRQGTWDEQFF.

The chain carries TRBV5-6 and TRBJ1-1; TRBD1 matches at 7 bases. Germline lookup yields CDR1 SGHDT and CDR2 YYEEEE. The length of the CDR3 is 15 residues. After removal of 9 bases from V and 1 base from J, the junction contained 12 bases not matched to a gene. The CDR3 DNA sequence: TGTGCCACCTCCACCATCGGGACAGCGAACACTGAAGCTTTCTTT. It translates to CATSTIGTANTEAFF.